A selection of T cell receptor beta chains follows, all from one sample in a study of T cell changes during pregnancy in multiple sclerosis. Sequencing was performed with immunoSEQ multiplex PCR; in TCRdb, only in-frame clones are kept and a portion is missing. The sample shows roughly 110,000 clones, about 90% of them seen only once. The material sequenced was peripheral blood, taken before pregnancy. Receptors originate from a female donor with multiple sclerosis, enrolled in a pregnancy study. Each CDR3 is given with its conserved first and last residue. D genes are given only for firm matches.

>16|TRBV11-3|.|TRBJ1-2
CASSLGVIGQNYGYTF
TGTGCCAGCAGCTTAGGGGTCATAGGACAGAACTATGGCTACACCTTC
>16|TRBV10-3|TRBD1|TRBJ1-6
CAISGGQVGFGSPLHF
TGTGCCATCAGTGGCGGACAGGTGGGGTTCGGTTCACCCCTCCACTTT
>15|TRBV7-9|TRBD2|TRBJ2-5
CASSAGTGGKETRYF
TGTGCCAGCAGCGCAGGGACCGGGGGGAAAGAGACCCGGTACTTC
>15|TRBV2|.|TRBJ1-1
CASNSPGAEDTEAFF
TGTGCCAGCAATTCACCGGGTGCAGAGGACACTGAAGCTTTCTTT
>13|TRBV25-1|.|TRBJ2-1
CASKDSSYNEQFF
TGTGCCAGTAAAGACAGCTCCTACAATGAGCAGTTCTTC
>12|TRBV5-4|.|TRBJ2-7
CASSLRDYEQYF
TGTGCCAGCAGCTTGAGAGACTACGAGCAGTACTTC
>15|TRBV6-1|.|TRBJ2-3
CASSENGRTTDTQYF
TGTGCCAGCAGTGAAAATGGCAGAACCACAGATACGCAGTATTTT
>18|TRBV7-9|TRBD2|TRBJ2-1
CASSLSLLAGDLYNEQFF
TGTGCCAGCAGCTTATCCCTACTAGCGGGGGACCTCTACAATGAGCAGTTCTTC
>11|TRBV20-1|TRBD1|TRBJ1-2
CSAKQGVGYTF
TGCAGTGCCAAACAGGGGGTAGGCTACACCTTC
>14|TRBV10-3|.|TRBJ1-5
CAISQGDSNQPQHF
TGTGCCATCAGTCAGGGCGATAGCAATCAGCCCCAGCATTTT